This paragraph covers one T cell receptor (beta chain) sequence. The germline CDR1 and CDR2 sequences are LGHNA and YSLEER. The CDR3 runs to 14 residues. V lost 4 bases and J lost 11, with 18 bases in between. In the source study's methods: For nucleated cells, counts were estimated from reference gene primer amplification. Repertoires were generated with immunoSEQ multiplex PCR, while TCRdb's copy carries only in-frame clones and drops some. V, J and clone size are taken as reported in that table, and D and trimming were inferred from the DNA itself. Seen here are under 300,000 clones, around nine tenths observed once, and the top ten hold 7.1%. This entry belongs to a study of blood T cell repertoires in COVID-19.

The specimen sequenced was peripheral blood. The V call is TRBV4-3, the J call TRBJ1-5, with a possible D match to TRBD1 (6 bases). The clonotype was recovered from a woman in her 70s with active or convalescent COVID-19. Here the CDR3 reads CASSPQIQGMAQHF. Here the CDR3 DNA reads TGCGCCAGCAGCCCACAGATACAGGGAATGGCCCAGCATTTT.